The 20 T cell receptor beta chains in this list originate from one sample, sequenced in a study of cytotoxic CD8 clonotypes in ibrutinib-treated CLL. The assay was immunoSEQ multiplex PCR, and TCRdb's table has in-frame clones only and misses some. This sample has about 140,000 clones, with 80% found just once. The source was PBMCs, collected after 36 months of ibrutinib treatment. These receptors originate from a human donor with chronic lymphocytic leukemia.

The chain links TRBV19 to TRBJ1-2; maybe TRBD1 (5 bases). The germline CDR1 and CDR2 sequences are LNHDA and SQIVND (reference sequence). V lost 3 bases and J 2 bases, leaving 13 bases between the germline ends. The CDR3 loop spans 15 amino acids. The CDR3 loop is CASSILGAQNYGYTF. As DNA, the CDR3 is TGTGCCAGTAGTATCCTCGGGGCACAAAACTATGGCTACACCTTC.

This clone was observed a few times. The rearrangement uses TRBV29-1 and TRBJ2-5; TRBD1 aligns across 7 bases. Germline V gives CDR1 SQVTM, CDR2 ANQGSEA. This CDR3 is 14 amino acids long. Trimming cost V 4 bases and J 2 bases; bases outside gene matches: 7. Here the CDR3 reads CSVAYRGLQETQYF. CDR3 nucleotides: TGCAGCGTTGCGTACAGGGGTTTACAAGAGACCCAGTACTTC.

The chain recombines TRBV2 with TRBJ2-7; TRBD1 matches 8 bases. This CDR3 spans 15 amino acids. V gave up 4 bases and J gave up 4 bases; unmatched junction bases: 9. CDR1 is SNHLY and CDR2 is FYNNEI in the germline V gene. The CDR3 sequence is CASSGLSTGVYEQYF. CDR3 DNA sequence: TGTGCCAGCAGTGGGCTCTCGACAGGGGTATACGAGCAGTACTTC.

The V call is TRBV30, the J call TRBJ1-1; perhaps TRBD1 as D (5 bases). Trimming shortened V by 5 bases and J by 7 bases, and 20 bases separated the two germline ends. The CDR3 extends over 14 amino acids. The germline CDR1 and CDR2 sequences are GTSNPN and SVGIG (reference sequence). CDR3 loop: CAWGAQDRNYEAFF. The CDR3 DNA reads as TGTGCCTGGGGTGCCCAAGACAGAAATTATGAAGCTTTCTTT.

The V and J genes are TRBV5-4 and TRBJ1-1, with D hard to call. The CDR3 has 14 amino acids. V shed 3 bases and J shed 2 bases, with 11 bases lying between them. The germline CDR1 and CDR2 sequences are SGHNT and YYREEE (reference sequence). The CDR3 spells CASSSSSLNTEAFF. The DNA for the CDR3 is TGTGCCAGCAGCTCCTCGAGCCTAAACACTGAAGCTTTCTTT.

The CDR3 protein is CASTWGGGYEQYF. In DNA form, the CDR3 reads TGTGCCAGCACCTGGGGGGGAGGCTACGAGCAGTACTTC. The chain carries TRBV7-2 and TRBJ2-7; the match to TRBD2 covers 7 bases. CDR1 SGHTA and CDR2 FQGNSA come from the germline V gene. This CDR3 is built from 13 residues. The V gene end was trimmed by 7 bases and the J gene end by 3 bases; junction bases not matched to a gene: 6.

This rearrangement joins TRBV4-1 to TRBJ1-4; D not resolved. CDR3 length equals 18 residues. Trimming left V 0 bases short and J 4 bases short, with 18 bases between. CDR1 and CDR2 from the germline V gene are MGHRA and YSYEKL. The CDR3 here is CASSQDILFGTFNEKLFF. CDR3 bases: TGCGCCAGCAGCCAAGATATCCTGTTTGGTACCTTTAATGAAAAACTGTTTTTT.

J is TRBJ1-6 and V is TRBV6-5; no clear D. Trimming shortened V by 4 bases and J by 2 bases, and 12 bases separated the two germline ends. This CDR3 has 16 residues. CDR1 is MNHEY and CDR2 is SVGAGI in the germline V gene. The CDR3 DNA follows: TGTGCCAGCAGTTCATCCGGGCCCCCCTATAATTCACCCCTCCACTTT. This translates into CASSSSGPPYNSPLHF.

Only one count was recorded for this clone. The chain joins TRBV6-5 to TRBJ1-6; TRBD1 matches at 8 bases. Germline lookup yields CDR1 MNHEY and CDR2 SVGAGI. The CDR3 totals 15 residues. The ends lost 6 bases at V and 7 bases at J; junction bases unmatched: 8. Here the CDR3 DNA reads TGTGCCAGCAGCCCTTTCGGACAGGGAAATTCACCCCTCCACTTT. Residues: CASSPFGQGNSPLHF.

Only one count was recorded for this clone. The chain recombines TRBV30 with TRBJ2-7, with D possibly matching TRBD1 (5 bases). Germline V CDR1 and CDR2: GTSNPN, SVGIG (reference sequence). With 3 bases removed from V and 5 bases from J, the gap between germline ends came to 14 bases. The CDR3 runs to 13 residues. CDR3 sequence (DNA): TGTGCCTGGAGAGTTACAGGTTCCAACGAGCAGTACTTC. Protein: CAWRVTGSNEQYF.

The chain couples TRBV5-1 to TRBJ2-1; unclear D gene. The germline gives CDR1 SGHRS, CDR2 YFSETQ. The CDR3 length is 16 residues. With 0 bases removed from V and 0 bases from J, the gap between germline ends came to 10 bases. The CDR3 DNA sequence: TGCGCCAGCAGCTTGGGTACGAGCGTCTCCTACAATGAGCAGTTCTTC. This codes for CASSLGTSVSYNEQFF.

The chain carries TRBV10-2 and TRBJ1-1; weak D call: TRBD1 (5 bases). Germline lookup yields CDR1 WSHSY and CDR2 SAAADI. Trimming shortened V by 6 bases and J by 5 bases, and 10 bases separated the two germline ends. This CDR3 is 12 amino acids long. CDR3 bases: TGCGCCAGCAGGCAGGGAGGAACTGAAGCTTTCTTT. This translates into CASRQGGTEAFF.

This sequence joins TRBV19 and TRBJ2-6, with 10 bases matching TRBD1. This CDR3 comprises 15 residues. Germline CDR1 LNHDA, CDR2 SQIVND (reference sequence). J was trimmed by 4 bases and V by 10 bases; bases with no gene match: 7. Here the CDR3 DNA reads TGTGCCACGCGACAGGGGGCGCGCGGGGCCAACGTCCTGACTTTC. Translated: CATRQGARGANVLTF.

The chain links TRBV7-2 to TRBJ2-7; TRBD2 might be the D (6 bases). V was pared by 5 bases and J by 2 bases, with 16 bases between. CDR3 length equals 15 residues. CDR1 is SGHTA and CDR2 is FQGNSA in the germline V gene. CDR3 loop: CASSLQSGFPYEQYF. DNA for the CDR3: TGTGCCAGCAGCCTCCAGAGCGGGTTCCCCTACGAGCAGTACTTC.

This clone was counted only a few times. This chain links TRBV5-1 with TRBJ2-5, with unresolved D. This CDR3 spans 13 amino acids. The V and J ends lost 1 base and 5 bases respectively, with 9 bases between them. Germline values: CDR1 SGHRS, CDR2 YFSETQ. The CDR3 bases are TGCGCCAGCAGCTTGTCCGGGCAGGAGACCCAGTACTTC. Amino acid sequence: CASSLSGQETQYF.

This clone has more than one count but fewer than ten. This CDR3 is CASSIAGQGVTAQHF. The CDR3 region has the DNA TGTGCCAGTAGTATAGCCGGACAGGGGGTCACGGCCCAGCATTTT. This chain joins TRBV19 and TRBJ1-5, with 10 nucleotides matching TRBD1. The CDR3 has 15 residues. The ends lost 1 base at V and 11 bases at J; junction bases unmatched: 8. Germline V gene lookup returns CDR1 LNHDA and CDR2 SQIVND (reference sequence). The whole variable domain, filled in from reference TRBV19 and TRBJ1-5, reads DGGITQSPKYLFRKEGQNVTLSCEQNLNHDAMYWYRQDPGQGLRLIYYSQIVNDFQKGDIAEGYSVSREKKESFPLTVTSAQKNPTAFYLCASSIAGQGVTAQHFGDGTRLSIL.

The chain uses TRBV6-5 and TRBJ2-1; 9 positions match TRBD1. In germline, CDR1 is MNHEY, CDR2 SVGAGI. After removal of 2 bases from V and 6 bases from J, the junction contained 5 bases not matched to a gene. The length of the CDR3 is 15 residues. CDR3 sequence: CASSYPPGQGNEQFF. CDR3 sequence (DNA): TGTGCCAGCAGTTACCCCCCGGGACAGGGCAATGAGCAGTTCTTC.

The chain uses TRBV7-9 and TRBJ1-1; D unresolved. Trimming took 5 bases from V and 8 from J, leaving 18 bases between them. Germline V lookup: CDR1 SEHNR, CDR2 FQNEAQ (reference sequence). The CDR3 covers 14 residues. The CDR3, as DNA: TGTGCCAGCAGCCCCCGGGTGAAGGTGCCGGAAGCTTTCTTT. This gives the protein CASSPRVKVPEAFF.

In regard to this clone: A junction end diverges from the germline sequence, so it may reflect a read error. The chain links TRBV7-2 to TRBJ1-5; a weak D match, TRBD1 (5 bases). From germline, CDR1 is SGHTA and CDR2 FQGNSA. This CDR3 has 15 residues. CDR3 sequence (DNA): TGTGCCAGCAGCCTCTGGCAGGGTAGCGATCAGCCCCAGCATTTT. Its translation: CASSLWQGSDQPQHF.

V and J are TRBV11-1 and TRBJ2-1; 10 bases align to TRBD1. Trimming took 5 bases from V and 2 from J; bases not matched to a gene: 6. The CDR3 runs to 16 residues. The germline V gene encodes CDR1 SGHAT and CDR2 FQDESV (reference sequence). The CDR3 DNA is TGTGCCAGCAGCCTCACCGGGACAGGGGCCTACAATGAGCAGTTCTTC. This translates into CASSLTGTGAYNEQFF. Full variable domain (outside the CDR3, taken from reference TRBV11-1 and TRBJ2-1): EAEVAQSPRYKITEKSQAVAFWCDPISGHATLYWYRQILGQGPELLVQFQDESVVDDSQLPKDRFSAERLKGVDSTLKIQPAELGDSAMYLCASSLTGTGAYNEQFFGPGTRLTVL.